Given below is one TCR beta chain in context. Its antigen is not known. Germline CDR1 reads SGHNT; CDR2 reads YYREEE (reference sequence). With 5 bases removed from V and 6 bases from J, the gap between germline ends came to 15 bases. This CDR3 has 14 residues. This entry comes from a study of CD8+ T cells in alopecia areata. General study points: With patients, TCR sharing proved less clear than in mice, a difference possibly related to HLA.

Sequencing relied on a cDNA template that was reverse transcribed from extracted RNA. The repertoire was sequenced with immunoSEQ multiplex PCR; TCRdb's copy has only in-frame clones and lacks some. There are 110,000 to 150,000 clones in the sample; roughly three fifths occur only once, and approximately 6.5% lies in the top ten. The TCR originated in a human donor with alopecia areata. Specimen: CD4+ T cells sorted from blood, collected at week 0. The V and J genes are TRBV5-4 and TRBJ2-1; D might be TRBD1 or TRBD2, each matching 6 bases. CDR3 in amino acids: CASRVGGRGNEQFF. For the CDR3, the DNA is TGTGCCAGCAGGGTCGGGGGCCGGGGCAATGAGCAGTTCTTC.